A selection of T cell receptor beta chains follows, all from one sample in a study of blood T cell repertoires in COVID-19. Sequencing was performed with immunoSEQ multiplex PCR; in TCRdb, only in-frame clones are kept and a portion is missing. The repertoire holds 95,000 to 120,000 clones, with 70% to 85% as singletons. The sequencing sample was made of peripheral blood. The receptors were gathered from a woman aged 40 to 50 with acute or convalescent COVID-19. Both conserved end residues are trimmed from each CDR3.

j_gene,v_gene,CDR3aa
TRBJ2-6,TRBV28,ASSFQGAGGANVLT
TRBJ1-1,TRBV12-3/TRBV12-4,ASSKTREEAF
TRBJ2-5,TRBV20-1,SVWFRETQY
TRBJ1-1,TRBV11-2,ASSLVPEADPNTEAF
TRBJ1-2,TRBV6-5,ASSLRGGYYGYT
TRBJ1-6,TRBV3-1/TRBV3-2,ASSQMQGNSPLH
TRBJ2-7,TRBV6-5,ASSHDTGRGGEQY
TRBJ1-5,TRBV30,AWSRGFRNQPQH
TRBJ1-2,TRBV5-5,ASSLGGDYGYT
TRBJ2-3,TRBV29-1,SVITGTGSGADTQY
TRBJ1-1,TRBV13,ASSFKNTEAF
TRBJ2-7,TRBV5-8,ASRGQGFEEQY
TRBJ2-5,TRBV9,ASSVGQASQETQY
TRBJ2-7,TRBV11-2,ASSLGGTGNEQY
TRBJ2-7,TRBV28,ASSTGTIPYEQY
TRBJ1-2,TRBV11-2,ASSPQGSKNYGYT
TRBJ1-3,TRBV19,ASREQGDGNTIY
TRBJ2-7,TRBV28,ASSFGLEQY